The 27 T cell receptor delta chains in this list originate from one sample, sequenced in a study of γδ T cells in repeated Plasmodium falciparum infection. Gammadelta T cells were flow-sorted from PBMC into Vgamma9/Vdelta2+ and Vdelta2-negative populations for bulk analysis. TCRdb re-processed the multiplex PCR reads using CATT. The sample lists 40,000 to 55,000 delta-chain clones; 1.9% were seen once. The source material was gamma-delta T cells from blood. These receptors originate from a pool of human donors (malaria-infected and uninfected, not separated).

This clone showed up just a few times. TCRdb assigns this DNA the protein of a much larger clone, which departs from its translation at residue 19; this likely reflects a read error, and the protein shown comes from translating the DNA. The V gene reported is TRDV1; the J gene is uncalled; the table's D call, TRDD3, has no DNA check behind it. Germline CDR1 reads TSWWSYY; CDR2 reads QGS. The CDR3 has 20 residues. The CDR3: CALGEPVFVPYWGKGDKLTF. For the CDR3, the DNA is TGTGCTCTTGGGGAGCCTGTTTTTGTCCCCTACTGGGGGAAGGGCGATAAACTCACCTTT.

In this sample, this clone turned up a few times. TCRdb pairs this DNA with a much larger clone's protein that differs at residue 21, likely a read error; the protein shown was translated from the DNA. This chain uses TRDV3 with TRDJ1, with TRDD3 matching 13 bases. The J gene, left out of TCRdb, was set here by checking the DNA against germline. The V and J ends lost 0 bases and 6 bases, in that order; junction bases with no gene match: 37. The length of the CDR3 is 25 residues. The germline V gene has CDR1 TVYSNPD and CDR2 GDNSRS (reference sequence). CDR3 nucleotides: TGTGCCTTTAGGATTGTTACTACTTCCTTTTCGTACTGGGGGATACGCGTTAAGAATACCAATAAACTCATCTTT. Its protein is CAFRIVTTSFSYWGIRVKNTNKLIF.

By sample fraction, this clone is medium-sized. The sample carries other DNA sequences with the same CDR3. The gene calls are TRDV1 and TRDJ1; 8 bases map to TRDD3. There are 16 residues in the CDR3. The trim removed 10 bases at V and 3 bases at J, leaving 16 bases unmatched. Germline-derived CDR1 and CDR2 are TSWWSYY and QGS. The CDR3 loop is CAPNYGRGISADKLIF. CDR3 DNA: TGTGCTCCCAACTACGGACGGGGGATATCGGCCGATAAACTCATCTTT.

This clone was detected many times. The protein that TCRdb holds for this DNA derives from a much larger clone and differs from the translated DNA at residue 4, which likely indicates a read error; the protein shown here is translated from the DNA. The chain carries TRDV2 and TRDJ3; TRDD3 might be the D (6 bases). The J gene, not given by TCRdb, was assigned here from a germline match of the nucleotide sequence. Germline lookup yields CDR1 GEAIGNYY and CDR2 EKD. This CDR3 is 18 amino acids long. The DNA of the CDR3 is TGTGCCTGTGGCACCGTGGGGATTGATTCCTGGGACACCCGACAGATGTTTTTC. It translates to CACGTVGIDSWDTRQMFF.

In its sample, this clone was seen a few times. TCRdb's protein, taken from a much larger clone, differs from this DNA's translation at residue 5, likely owing to a read error; the protein displayed comes from the DNA. The chain joins TRDV2 to TRDJ1; TRDD3 matches at 9 bases. Germline CDR1 GEAIGNYY, CDR2 EKD. Trimming removed 3 bases from V and 0 bases from J; junction bases left unmatched: 19. This CDR3 region has 20 residues. The chain's CDR3 is CACDPERGYAQSGDTDKLIF. In DNA, the CDR3 is TGTGCCTGTGACCCCGAACGGGGATACGCGCAGAGTGGGGACACCGATAAACTCATCTTT.

As for this clone: TCRdb has a much larger clone's protein, which differs at residue 17 from the translation of this DNA, likely because of a read error; what is shown is the protein translated from the DNA. This rearrangement joins TRDV1 to TRDJ1; 9 bases align to TRDD3. No J segment appears in TCRdb, so it was assigned here by matching the sequence to germline. V lost 5 bases to trimming and J lost 3 bases; unmatched junction nucleotides: 28. CDR1 is TSWWSYY and CDR2 is QGS in the germline V gene. The CDR3 has 22 residues. The CDR3 reads CALGHDSPLYWGTLTLADKLIF. The CDR3 DNA reads TGTGCTCTTGGGCACGATTCCCCTCTGTACTGGGGGACCCTGACCCTAGCCGATAAACTCATCTTT.

This clone was seen only a few times. Translating this DNA gives a protein that differs at residue 14 from the TCRdb one, which belongs to a much larger clone; a read error is likely, and the protein shown is this translation. This chain uses TRDV1 with TRDJ1; no firm D call. No J gene was available from TCRdb, and it was assigned here by a germline match of the DNA. V lost 3 bases and J lost 0, with 26 bases in between. The CDR3 length is 20 residues. Germline V gives CDR1 TSWWSYY, CDR2 QGS. The CDR3 DNA sequence: TGTGCTCTTGGGGATTCGGGACACTTCGCGTCCGGGTGGCACACCGATAAACTCATCTTT. Its protein product is CALGDSGHFASGWHTDKLIF.

Note on this clone: The protein in TCRdb stems from a much larger clone and differs at residue 7 from this DNA's translation, likely a read error; here the protein is translated from the DNA. The chain is built from TRDV1 and TRDJ1; 13 nucleotides line up with TRDD3. V dropped 3 bases and J dropped 2; count of bases not matched to a gene: 21. The CDR3 covers 22 residues. Per the germline V gene, CDR1 is TSWWSYY and CDR2 is QGS. CDR3 nucleotides: TGTGCTCTTGGGGAGATTGCCTACTTGTACTGGGGGATACGTTCACCGACCGATAAACTCATCTTT. Translated, it gives CALGEIAYLYWGIRSPTDKLIF.

In the case of this clone: This DNA's translation and the protein TCRdb lists, from a much larger clone, do not match at residue 9, likely due to a read error; the protein shown is translated from the DNA. The chain employs TRDV1 and TRDJ1; TRDD1 might be the D (5 bases). TCRdb supplies no J gene; here it was assigned by aligning the nucleotide sequence to germline. Germline loops: CDR1 TSWWSYY, CDR2 QGS. The CDR3 totals 14 residues. Trimming stripped 3 bases from V and 10 bases from J, with 18 bases between. The CDR3 protein is CALGDPSGEIRLIF. CDR3 DNA sequence: TGTGCTCTTGGGGACCCTAGTGGCGAAATTAGACTCATCTTT.

This clone was observed a few times. A read error is the likely source, as a far larger clone sits one nucleotide away. This same CDR3 is encoded by further DNA sequences in the sample. The rearrangement uses TRDV2 and TRDJ1; the match to TRDD3 covers 10 bases. TCRdb supplies no J gene; here it was assigned by aligning the nucleotide sequence to germline. Germline loops: CDR1 GEAIGNYY, CDR2 EKD. The CDR3 runs to 22 residues. The J segment lost 0 bases and the V segment lost 2 bases, leaving 23 bases of the junction unmatched. The CDR3 reads CACDIITGGYGQTSQDTDKLIF. The CDR3 nucleotides are TGTGCCTGTGACATTATAACGGGGGGATACGGACAAACCTCACAAGACACCGATAAACTCATCTTT.

In this sample, this clone turned up a few times. The chain joins TRDV1 to TRDJ2; D possibly matches TRDD2 or TRDD3 (5 bases each). Germline matching of the DNA provided the J gene here, since TCRdb leaves it blank. From germline, CDR1 is TSWWSYY and CDR2 QGS. V shed 1 base and J shed 0 bases, with 27 bases lying between them. The CDR3 totals 22 residues. This CDR3 reads CALGERRVYLQRDSSLTAQLFF. In nucleotides, the CDR3 is TGTGCTCTTGGGGAACGTCGCGTCTACTTACAACGGGATTCCTCTTTGACAGCACAACTCTTCTTT.

This clone has at least ten counts. A far bigger clonotype differs at one base, so this is likely a read error. This sample also contains other DNA sequences that code for the same CDR3. The chain combines TRDV2 with TRDJ1, with 7 bases fitting TRDD3. With V trimmed by 4 bases and J by 3 bases, 1 base remained unmatched. The CDR3 runs 12 residues. CDR1 GEAIGNYY and CDR2 EKD come from the germline V gene. For the CDR3, the DNA is TGTGCCTGTGAGGGATACCCCGATAAACTCATCTTT. It yields the protein CACEGYPDKLIF.

This clone was counted ten times or more. The TCRdb record carries a much larger clone's protein, which differs from this DNA's translation at residue 3; a read error is the likely cause, and the protein listed here is the DNA translation. This rearrangement joins TRAV38-2/DV8 to TRDJ1, with 11 bases lining up with TRDD3. Per the germline V gene, CDR1 is TSESDYY and CDR2 is QEAYKQQN. This CDR3 comprises 19 residues. The chain's CDR3 is CAHSPSGEAVGDTSDKLIF. Here the CDR3 DNA reads TGTGCTCATAGTCCCAGCGGTGAGGCGGTGGGGGATACGTCCGATAAACTCATCTTT.

This clone came up a few times. TCRdb attributes to this sequence the protein of a much larger clone, which differs from the DNA translation at residue 8; a read error is likely, and the protein displayed is translated from the DNA. This chain uses TRDV1 with TRDJ2; no firm D call. TCRdb is silent on the J gene; assignment here came from matching the DNA to germline. The CDR3 consists of 22 residues. CDR1 and CDR2 (germline): TSWWSYY, QGS. V lost 2 bases, J lost 4 bases, and 32 bases lay in between. The CDR3: CALGEYLFGPILPPRTTAQLFF. CDR3 bases: TGTGCTCTTGGGGAATATTTGTTCGGGCCTATATTACCCCCTAGAACGACAGCACAACTCTTCTTT.

This clone has just a few counts. The translation of this DNA and the TCRdb protein of a much larger clone differ at residue 11, probably owing to a read error; the protein shown here is translated from the DNA. V is TRDV2 and J is TRDJ1; possibly TRDD3 for D (5 bases). TCRdb is silent on the J gene; assignment here came from matching the DNA to germline. Looked up from germline, CDR1 is GEAIGNYY and CDR2 is EKD. Trimming shortened V by 4 bases and J by 3 bases, and 23 bases separated the two germline ends. The CDR3 is made up of 17 amino acids. CDR3 in amino acids: CACEDLLGPREADKLIF. CDR3 sequence (DNA): TGTGCCTGTGAAGACTTGCTGGGTCCCAGAGAAGCCGATAAACTCATCTTT.

For this clone: For this DNA, TCRdb reports the protein of a much larger clone, which diverges at residue 17, most likely from a read error; the protein presented here is translated directly from the DNA. This chain links TRDV1 with TRDJ1; 9 bases fit TRDD3. The V and J ends lost 3 bases and 0 bases, in that order; junction bases with no gene match: 41. This CDR3 has 28 residues. Germline values: CDR1 TSWWSYY, CDR2 QGS. The CDR3 nucleotides are TGTGCTCTTGGGGACTGGGGGAATAACTTTCCTCTTGAGTGGGGGATAGGACCTGCTGGTCTGTACACCGATAAACTCATCTTT. It is translated as CALGDWGNNFPLEWGIGPAGLYTDKLIF.

This clone has a handful of counts. TCRdb pairs this DNA with a much larger clone's protein that differs at residue 6, likely a read error; the protein shown was translated from the DNA. The chain uses TRDV1 and TRDJ1; 8 bases are a match to TRDD3. TCRdb offers no J gene call, so here the DNA was matched to germline to obtain one. Germline lookup yields CDR1 TSWWSYY and CDR2 QGS. CDR3 size: 17 residues. After removal of 1 base from V and 6 bases from J, the junction contained 13 bases not matched to a gene. CDR3 in amino acids: CALGEPSARWGYNKLIF. The CDR3 DNA is TGTGCTCTTGGGGAACCTTCCGCCCGCTGGGGATACAATAAACTCATCTTT.

This clone has only a few counts. This sequence is one base from a far larger clone and is likely a read error. At the DNA level, this CDR3 is encoded by other sequences in the same sample as well. The genes are TRDV1 and TRDJ1; 12 bases fit TRDD3. V shed 1 base, J shed 2 bases, and the junction held 20 bases outside the gene matches. This CDR3 is built from 22 residues. From germline, CDR1 is TSWWSYY and CDR2 QGS. CDR3 sequence reads: CALGEPPSYRPGLGDTTDKLIF. The CDR3 nucleotides are TGTGCTCTTGGGGAACCCCCATCTTACCGTCCTGGACTGGGGGATACTACCGATAAACTCATCTTT.

The table lists this clone with many counts. A read error likely explains why the TCRdb protein, taken from a much larger clone, differs from this DNA's translation at residue 13; the protein shown is translated from the DNA. The chain combines TRDV2 with TRDJ1; 9 bases line up with TRDD3. V shed 0 bases and J 1 base; nucleotides not matched to a gene: 14. Per the germline V gene, CDR1 is GEAIGNYY and CDR2 is EKD. The CDR3 length is 19 residues. This CDR3 reads CACDTFPALGDPSTDKLIF. The CDR3 DNA sequence: TGTGCCTGTGACACCTTCCCGGCTCTGGGGGATCCTTCCACCGATAAACTCATCTTT.

The table lists this clone with a few counts. TCRdb's listed protein matches a much larger clone and diverges from this DNA's translation at residue 5, likely through a read error; the protein shown comes from the DNA. The V and J genes are TRDV1 and TRDJ1, with 9 positions matching TRDD3. With V trimmed by 4 bases and J by 4 bases, 10 bases remained unmatched. Germline V gene lookup returns CDR1 TSWWSYY and CDR2 QGS. The CDR3 is 16 residues long. CDR3 residues: CALGGLLGDFRDKLIF. In nucleotides, the CDR3 is TGTGCTCTTGGGGGACTACTGGGGGACTTCCGCGATAAACTCATCTTT.

For this clone: The protein TCRdb gives is from a much larger clone and does not agree with this DNA's translation at residue 5, likely a read error; the protein shown here comes from the DNA. The chain is built from TRAV36/DV7 and TRDJ3; the match to TRDD3 covers 7 bases. No J gene was available from TCRdb, and it was assigned here by a germline match of the DNA. Trimming removed 0 bases from V and 0 bases from J; junction bases left unmatched: 12. This CDR3 has 20 residues. The germline V gene has CDR1 VTNFRS and CDR2 LTSSGIE (reference sequence). CDR3 DNA sequence: TGTGCTGTGGAGGCACTGGGGACGCCATTACGCTCCTGGGACACCCGACAGATGTTTTTC. Translating it yields CAVEALGTPLRSWDTRQMFF.

Note on this clone: A far larger clone differs by one base, so this is likely a read error. The sample contains more than one DNA sequence encoding this CDR3. The DNA for the CDR3 is TGTGCCTGTGACAGACTCGGGGGATACGTGGGCGATGCCGATAAACTCATCTTC. Translated, it gives CACDRLGGYVGDADKLIF. The V gene is listed as TRDV2; no J gene was called; the table's D call of TRDD3 was not tested on the DNA. Germline V gives CDR1 GEAIGNYY, CDR2 EKD. CDR3 length: 18 amino acids.

The table lists this clone with many counts. This CDR3 reads CAFNLLAWYTDKLIF. The CDR3 DNA reads as TGTGCCTTTAACCTTCTCGCATGGTACACCGATAAACTCATCTTT. The genes are TRDV3 and TRDJ1; maybe TRDD2 (5 bases). In germline, CDR1 is TVYSNPD, CDR2 GDNSRS (reference sequence). CDR3 length: 15 amino acids. V dropped 1 base and J dropped 0 bases, with 15 bases sitting between them.

This clone was picked up a small number of times. The amino acid sequence in TCRdb belongs to a much larger clone and departs from this DNA's translation at residue 18, likely a sequencing read error; the sequence shown is translated from the DNA. V and J are TRDV1 and TRDJ1, with 8 bases that match TRDD3. Here the J gene came from matching the DNA to germline, since TCRdb omits it. Germline trimming cut 0 bases from V and 1 base from J; bases unmatched to any gene: 28. There are 24 residues in the CDR3. The germline gives CDR1 TSWWSYY, CDR2 QGS. For the CDR3, the DNA is TGTGCTCTTGGGGAACTTAGAGTCTTCACCTGGGCAGGATGGGGATACAGGCCCACCGATAAACTCATCTTT. Its protein is CALGELRVFTWAGWGYRPTDKLIF.

The sample holds many counts of this clone. The protein TCRdb lists belongs to a much larger clone and differs from this DNA's translation at residue 21, which points to a read error; the protein shown is made from the DNA. The V and J genes are TRDV1 and TRDJ1, with 12 bases identical to TRDD3. CDR3 length equals 24 residues. In germline, CDR1 is TSWWSYY, CDR2 QGS. Written as DNA, the CDR3 is TGTGCTCTTGGGGAACAGGCCCCTTACCACACCCACTGGGGGATACTGCACAGGGCCGATAGACTCATCTTT. Its translation is CALGEQAPYHTHWGILHRADRLIF.

This clone was detected a few times. A read error likely explains why the TCRdb protein, taken from a much larger clone, differs from this DNA's translation at residue 13; the protein shown is translated from the DNA. No J gene was assigned, while the V gene was called as TRDV1; TRDD3, as called in the table, went unchecked against the DNA. The CDR3 runs 15 residues. Germline V gene sequence: CDR1 TSWWSYY, CDR2 QGS. The CDR3 coding sequence is TGTGCTCTTGGGGAGACTACGTACGACCCCGATAAATTCATCTTT. Its protein product is CALGETTYDPDKFIF.

This clone was picked up many times. The sample holds other DNA sequences that translate to the same CDR3. This sequence joins TRDV1 and TRDJ1; D gene uncertain. The V gene lost 1 base and the J gene lost 0 bases, with 42 bases spanning the gap. CDR1 is TSWWSYY, CDR2 QGS, per germline. CDR3 length: 26 residues. As DNA, the CDR3 is TGTGCTCTTGGGGAACACGTAGGAGTTATAATCTCGGTCCGCTATTTTAAGGTGGGTTACACCGATAAACTCATCTTT. Translation: CALGEHVGVIISVRYFKVGYTDKLIF.